This T cell receptor beta chain derives from a study of shared clonotypes between healthy human individuals (dated by TCRdb to the early 2020s). Study-level background: The cohort comprised two women and a few men aged 18 to 49 years. Leukapheresis yielded between about 0.85 and 10 billion PBMCs per donor. The study deeply sequenced blood TCR repertoires of roughly five healthy adults to estimate repertoire size and the extent of clonotype sharing between individuals. Libraries were prepared and TCR repertoires were sequenced by different laboratories using diverse techniques, in order to increase sequencing depth and limit assay-specific biases. For each donor, CD4 naive and CD4 memory were each run on three plates, CD8 naive on two plates, and CD8 memory on one plate. Beyond this particular receptor, the publication reports: Compared with non-shared clonotypes, the clonotypes found in all four sorted-subset donors had higher generation probabilities. Pairwise subsampling indicated that sequencing depth was expected to affect the degree of clonotype sharing among donors. Because the study included a small number of donors, the genetic and exposure-history diversity represented was limited. When a handful of donors were compared, the shared fraction of clonotypes was about 5.2% for naive CD4, around 3.6% for naive CD8, about 2.5% for memory CD4, and less than 0.5% for memory CD8. Even with the large sequencing depth, rarefaction of the sorted-subset datasets indicated that sequencing was incomplete. Sampling was limited to blood, and TCR repertoires in tissue likely differ from TCR repertoires in blood. Naive subsets generally had larger estimated clonotype richness than memory subsets.

Concerning this clone itself: Its antigen target is currently unknown. Within one base of it there is no much larger clone, and no base qualities were kept.

Healthy HIV-negative adults with no recently reported acute infections or vaccinations were included as donors. All donors were Caucasian adults living in Nashville, Tennessee, USA. CD4+ T cells were enriched through magnetic negative selection, after which naive cells were positively selected on CD45RA and the remaining negative fraction served as the memory subset. After blood collection by leukapheresis, PBMCs were isolated using Ficoll-Histopaque density gradient centrifugation and then cryopreserved in the vapor phase of liquid nitrogen. Purity and quantity of every magnetically sorted T cell population were checked by analytical flow cytometry. Genomic DNA was isolated from every sorted fraction and measured by UV absorbance on a Nanodrop 2000c. The CDR3 contains 18 residues, cysteine and phenylalanine counted. Only CDR3 DNA is held: 54 bases, read in frame from base 1. Looking up the germline V gene yields CDR1 LGHNA and CDR2 YNFKEQ. V is clipped by 3 bases and J by 5 bases, and the sequence between their germline boundaries is 25 bases long.

TCR CDR3 regions were amplified from genomic DNA by multiplex PCR using the deep immunoSEQ assay. For each cell subset, the extracted genomic DNA was distributed evenly across all wells of several immunoSEQ 96-well plates, and each plate served as one replicate. For sorted subsets, about 220 ng of genomic DNA, equivalent to some 30,000 T cell genomes, went into each replicate PCR. Purified libraries were measured with a Qubit 3.0 fluorometer, size-checked on a Bioanalyzer 2100, and measured again with the KAPA Library Quantification kit. Every immunoSEQ 96-well plate was sequenced on a separate single-read 150-cycle Illumina NextSeq 550 flow cell. As for the original processing: Because only junctional sequences without quality scores were contained in the immunoSEQ output, filtering matching that applied to full-length reads could not be performed. To assign V/J genes and CDR3, sequences were annotated against IMGT germline references using PyIR, a Python wrapper for IgBLAST v1.9. Reads with weak V/J assignments (E-value above 1e-6), missing CDR3, stop codons, out-of-frame junctions, or ambiguous translated residues were removed. V3J clonotypes were defined as sequences sharing the same inferred V gene, J gene, and CDR3 amino acid sequence. To compute the percentage overlap between repertoires, the number of shared unique clonotypes was divided by the size of the smaller repertoire. Repertoire richness was assessed with RTK rarefaction, the Chao1 estimator, and Recon v2.1 estimates of unobserved clonotypes. OLGA was used to compute generation probabilities for all TCRbeta clonotypes that the gDNA method yielded from a handful of donors. Imported from immuneACCESS, the table was reduced by TCRdb to in-frame sequences with V and J called. These copies leave out some clones; in studies compared against another copy, an unresolved V gene accounts for under half, and the cause of the remainder is not known. V, J and clone size derive from that table, while D and trimming were established from the DNA sequence. A total of about 680,000 clones appear in this sample, 60% to 75% of them only once. Around 1.8% of the sample is taken by the ten largest.

The chain is assembled from TRBV4-2 and TRBJ1-2, and perhaps TRBD1 as D gene, on 6 matching bases. Sequencing was carried out using memory CD4+ T cells sorted from blood. The cell subset or site tag for this specimen amounts to: CD45RA-negative fraction. The receptor comes from a young woman in good health. Here is the DNA: TGTGCCAGCAGCCATGGGGAAGGGGGACCACTAGGATCTTATGGCTACACCTTC. The resulting protein is CASSHGEGGPLGSYGYTF.